The clone carrying this T cell receptor beta chain was detected only a few times. Primers included in the PCR were 60 Vbeta and 13 Jbeta primers. Measured with immunoSEQ multiplex PCR; TCRdb has only the in-frame clones, and not every one. The data contain around 100,000 clones, 60% to 70% of them singletons. This specimen belongs to a study of cytomegalovirus exposure and HLA in healthy donors. The CDR3 spans 13 residues. Germline loops: CDR1 SNHLY, CDR2 FYNNEI. V was shortened by 6 bases and J by 1 base, with 9 bases between the two germline ends. The receptor was isolated from a man aged 30-40 years in good health and CMV-seropositive. The chain combines TRBV2 with TRBJ1-1; unclear D gene. Sequenced input: PBMCs. The CDR3 is CASSSDWNTEAFF. The CDR3 nucleotides are TGTGCCAGCAGCTCGGACTGGAACACTGAAGCTTTCTTT. The full variable domain, with the rest looked up from reference TRBV2 and TRBJ1-1, is EPEVTQTPSHQVTQMGQEVILRCVPISNHLYFYWYRQILGQKVEFLVSFYNNEISEKSEIFDDQFSVERPDGSNFTLKIRSTKLEDSAMYFCASSSDWNTEAFFGQGTRLTVV.